The following is a T cell receptor (beta chain) sequence with its context. The repertoire was sequenced with immunoSEQ multiplex PCR; TCRdb's copy has only in-frame clones and lacks some. Of around 600,000 clones in the sample, roughly 98% were seen once. This sample was taken from a study of shared clonotypes between healthy human individuals. In the study overall: Every donor yielded three CD4 naive, three CD4 memory, two CD8 naive and one CD8 memory plate.

CD45RO-negative CD8 cells positively selected for CCR7 made up the naive population, which excluded terminally differentiated effector memory CD45RA+ cells. V lost 2 bases, J lost 5 bases, and 3 bases stayed unmatched. Germline V gives CDR1 SGHVS, CDR2 FNYEAQ. This CDR3 is 15 amino acids long. Sequenced material: naive CD8+ T cells sorted from blood. This receptor was taken from a man in his thirties or forties in good health. The gene calls are TRBV7-6 and TRBJ2-1, with 10 bases aligning to TRBD2. The CDR3 DNA reads as TGTGCCAGCAGCTTAATGACTAGCGGGCACAATGAGCAGTTCTTC. This sequence encodes CASSLMTSGHNEQFF.